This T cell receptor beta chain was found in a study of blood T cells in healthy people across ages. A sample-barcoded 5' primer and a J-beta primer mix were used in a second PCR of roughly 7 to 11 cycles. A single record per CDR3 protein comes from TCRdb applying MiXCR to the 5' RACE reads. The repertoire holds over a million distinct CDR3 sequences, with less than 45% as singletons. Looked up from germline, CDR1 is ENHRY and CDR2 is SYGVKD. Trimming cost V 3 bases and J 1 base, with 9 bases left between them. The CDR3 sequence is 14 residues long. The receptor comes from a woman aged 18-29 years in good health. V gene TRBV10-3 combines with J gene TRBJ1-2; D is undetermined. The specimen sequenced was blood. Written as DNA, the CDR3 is TGTGCCATCAGTGAAAGATCCGGTAACTATGGCTACACCTTC. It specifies CAISERSGNYGYTF.